This T cell receptor (beta chain) is drawn from a study of T cell responses to AZD1222 COVID-19 vaccine. V lost 4 bases, J lost 5 bases, and 9 bases lay in between. CDR3 length: 12 residues. Germline CDR1 SGHNT, CDR2 YENEEA. TCRdb keeps only in-frame clones here, not all; method: immunoSEQ multiplex PCR. The sample has some 100,000 clones, roughly 91% seen once. The sequences come from peripheral blood, collected 28 days after the second AZD1222 dose. The V and J genes are TRBV11-3 and TRBJ2-7; D uncertain. The receptor was isolated from an adult who received the AZD1222 COVID-19 vaccine. DNA of the CDR3: TGTGCCAGCAGCTCCTTAAGTGACGAGCAGTACTTC. The encoded protein is CASSSLSDEQYF.